This T cell receptor (beta chain) was recorded in a study of shared clonotypes between healthy human individuals. The wider study: Serving as donors were a couple of women and a few men, whose ages spanned 18 to 49. Plates per donor: three CD4 naive, three CD4 memory, two CD8 naive, one CD8 memory.

Study-level results: Clonotypes not shared had lower generation probabilities than those common to all four donors.

Naive CD8 cells lacked CD45RO, underwent positive selection for CCR7 and left out terminally differentiated effector memory CD45RA+ cells. Each donor was a Caucasian adult residing in Nashville, Tennessee. Clones were sequenced by immunoSEQ multiplex PCR, and TCRdb holds only the in-frame ones, with some missing. Of some 2.1 million clones in the sample, 85% to 95% were seen once. As concerns this clone: Its antigen is currently unknown.

The CDR3 runs 11 residues. Germline values: CDR1 SGHTA, CDR2 FQGNSA. V dropped 5 bases and J dropped 6 bases, with 4 bases sitting between them. The sequence was collected from a young man in good health. Specimen: naive CD8+ T cells sorted from blood. The chain is built from TRBV7-2 and TRBJ2-2; unclear D gene. Here the CDR3 DNA reads TGTGCCAGCAGCGCTTCCGGGGAGCTGTTTTTT. Its protein product is CASSASGELFF.